The clone carrying this TCR beta chain has only a few counts. Its antigen is as yet unknown. This entry comes from a study of early stage breast cancer tumors. Study context: About 8 ER+/PR+/HER2- tumors were invasive ductal; a few were invasive lobular.

Method: immunoSEQ multiplex PCR; TCRdb's copy keeps in-frame clones and lacks some. The sample holds a few thousand clones; roughly 68% are singletons and the top ten take 26%. Trimming stripped 3 bases from V and 8 bases from J, with 19 bases between. Germline-derived CDR1 and CDR2 are GTSNPN and SVGIG (reference sequence). This CDR3 contains 14 residues. The study, taken as a whole, reports: Tumors had about 2.5-fold higher T cell density and higher clonality than adjacent normal breast tissue.

The source is a person aged 55 to 69 with breast cancer. The gene calls are TRBV30 and TRBJ1-1; perhaps TRBD1 as D (6 bases). The specimen sequenced was normal breast tissue next to the tumor. The CDR3 DNA reads as TGTGCCTGGAGCATCGGAGGGACATCCAAAGAAGCTTTCTTT. Translation: CAWSIGGTSKEAFF.